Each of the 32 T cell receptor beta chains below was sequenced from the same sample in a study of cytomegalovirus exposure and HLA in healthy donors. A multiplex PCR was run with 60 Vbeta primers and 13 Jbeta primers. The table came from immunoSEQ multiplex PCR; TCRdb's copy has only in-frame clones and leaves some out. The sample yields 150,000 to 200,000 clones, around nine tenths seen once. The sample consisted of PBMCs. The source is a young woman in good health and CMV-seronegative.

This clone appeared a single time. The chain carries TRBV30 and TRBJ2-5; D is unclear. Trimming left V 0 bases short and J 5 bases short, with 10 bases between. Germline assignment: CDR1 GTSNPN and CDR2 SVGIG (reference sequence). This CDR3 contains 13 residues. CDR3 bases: TGTGCCTGGAGTGTTCACAGTCATGAGACCCAGTACTTC. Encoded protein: CAWSVHSHETQYF.

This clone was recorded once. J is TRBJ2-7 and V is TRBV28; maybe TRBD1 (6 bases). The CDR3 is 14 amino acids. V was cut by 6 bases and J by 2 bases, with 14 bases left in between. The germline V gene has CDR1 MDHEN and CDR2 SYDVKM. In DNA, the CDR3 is TGTGCCAGCAGAAGGGGGAGCTCCCCCTACGAGCAGTACTTC. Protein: CASRRGSSPYEQYF.

In DNA, the CDR3 is TGTGCCAGCAGAGAAAATCCGGGGACTCACTCCTACGAGCAGTACTTC. This gives the protein CASRENPGTHSYEQYF. The chain couples TRBV2 to TRBJ2-7, with D possibly being TRBD2 (6 bases). Trimming stripped 6 bases from V and 0 bases from J, with 18 bases between. Germline V gives CDR1 SNHLY, CDR2 FYNNEI. The CDR3 runs to 16 residues.

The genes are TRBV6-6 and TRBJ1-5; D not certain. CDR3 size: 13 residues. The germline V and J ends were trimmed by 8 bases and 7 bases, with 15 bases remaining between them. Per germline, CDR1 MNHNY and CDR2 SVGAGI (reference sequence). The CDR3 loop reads CASRKDGNQPQHF. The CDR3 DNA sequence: TGTGCCAGCCGTAAGGACGGGAACCAGCCCCAGCATTTT.

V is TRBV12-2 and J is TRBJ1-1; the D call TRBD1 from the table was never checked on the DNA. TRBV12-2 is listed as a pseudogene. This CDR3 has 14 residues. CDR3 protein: CASRPTGISTEAFF. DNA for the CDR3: TGTGCAAGTCGCCCTACAGGGATCAGCACTGAAGCTTTCTTT.

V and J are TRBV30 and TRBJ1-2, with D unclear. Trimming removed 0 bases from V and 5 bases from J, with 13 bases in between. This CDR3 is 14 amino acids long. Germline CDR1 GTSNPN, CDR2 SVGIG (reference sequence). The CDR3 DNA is TGTGCCTGGAGTGTACTCGGGCAGCGGTATGGCTACACCTTC. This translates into CAWSVLGQRYGYTF. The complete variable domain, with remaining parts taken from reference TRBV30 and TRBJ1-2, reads SQTIHQWPATLVQPVGSPLSLECTVEGTSNPNLYWYRQAAGRGLQLLFYSVGIGQISSEVPQNLSASRPQDRQFILSSKKLLLSDSGFYLCAWSVLGQRYGYTFGSGTRLTVV.

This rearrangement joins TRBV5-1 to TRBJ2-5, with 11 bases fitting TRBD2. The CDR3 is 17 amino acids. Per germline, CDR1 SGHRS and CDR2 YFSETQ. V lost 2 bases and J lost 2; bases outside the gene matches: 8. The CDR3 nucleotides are TGCGCCAGCAGCTTAGCTCTGACTAGCGGGACACAAGAGACCCAGTACTTC. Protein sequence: CASSLALTSGTQETQYF.

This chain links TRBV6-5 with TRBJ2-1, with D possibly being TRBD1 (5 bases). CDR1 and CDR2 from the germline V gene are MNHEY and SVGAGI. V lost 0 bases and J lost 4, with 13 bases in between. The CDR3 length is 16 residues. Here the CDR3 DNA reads TGTGCCAGCAGTTACTCCAGCAGGGTTATATACAATGAGCAGTTCTTC. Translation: CASSYSSRVIYNEQFF.

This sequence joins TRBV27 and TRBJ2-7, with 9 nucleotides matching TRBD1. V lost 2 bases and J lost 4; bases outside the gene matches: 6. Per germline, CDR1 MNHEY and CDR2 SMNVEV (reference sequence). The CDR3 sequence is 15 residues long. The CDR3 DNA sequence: TGTGCCAGCAGTTTAAAAGGGACAGGGTGGTACGAGCAGTACTTC. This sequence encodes CASSLKGTGWYEQYF.

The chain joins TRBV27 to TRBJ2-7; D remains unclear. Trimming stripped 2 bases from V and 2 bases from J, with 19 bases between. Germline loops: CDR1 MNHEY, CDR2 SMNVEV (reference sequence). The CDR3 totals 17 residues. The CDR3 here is CASSLVGLRLRTYEQYF. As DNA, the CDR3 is TGTGCCAGCAGTTTAGTTGGGTTGAGGCTCAGAACCTACGAGCAGTACTTC.

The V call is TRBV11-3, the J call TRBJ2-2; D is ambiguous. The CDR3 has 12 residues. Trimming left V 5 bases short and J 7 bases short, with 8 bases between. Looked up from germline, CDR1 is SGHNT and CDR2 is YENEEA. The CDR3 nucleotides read TGTGCCAGCAGCCATAGTAACGGGGAGCTGTTTTTT. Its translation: CASSHSNGELFF. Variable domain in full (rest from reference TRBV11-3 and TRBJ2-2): EAGVVQSPRYKIIEKKQPVAFWCNPISGHNTLYWYLQNLGQGPELLIRYENEEAVDDSQLPKDRFSAERLKGVDSTLKIQPAELGDSAVYLCASSHSNGELFFGEGSRLTVL.

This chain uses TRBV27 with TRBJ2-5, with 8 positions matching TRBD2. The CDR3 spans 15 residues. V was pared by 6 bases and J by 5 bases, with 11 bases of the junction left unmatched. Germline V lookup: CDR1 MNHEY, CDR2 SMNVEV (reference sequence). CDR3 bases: TGTGCCAGCAGAGTTCAAGCGGGAGTCGGGGAGACCCAGTACTTC. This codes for CASRVQAGVGETQYF.

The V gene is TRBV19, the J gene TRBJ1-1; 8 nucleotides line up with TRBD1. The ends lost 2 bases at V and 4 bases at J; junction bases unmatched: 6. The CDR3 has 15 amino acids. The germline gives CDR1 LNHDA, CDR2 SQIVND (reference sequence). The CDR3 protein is CASSIQGAWGTEAFF. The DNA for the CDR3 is TGTGCCAGTAGTATACAGGGGGCGTGGGGCACTGAAGCTTTCTTT.

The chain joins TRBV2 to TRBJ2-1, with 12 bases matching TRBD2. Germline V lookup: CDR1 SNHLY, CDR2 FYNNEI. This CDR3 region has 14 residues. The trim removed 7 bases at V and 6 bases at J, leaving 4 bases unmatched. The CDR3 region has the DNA TGTGCCAGCAAGACTAGCGGGGGCCCCAATGAGCAGTTCTTC. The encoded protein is CASKTSGGPNEQFF.

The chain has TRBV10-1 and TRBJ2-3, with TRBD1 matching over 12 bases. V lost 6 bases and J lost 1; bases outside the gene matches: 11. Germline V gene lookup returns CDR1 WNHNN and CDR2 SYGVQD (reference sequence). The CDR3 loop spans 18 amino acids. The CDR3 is CASRGQGASREGTDTQYF. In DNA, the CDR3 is TGCGCCAGCAGGGGACAGGGGGCATCGAGGGAGGGCACAGATACGCAGTATTTT.

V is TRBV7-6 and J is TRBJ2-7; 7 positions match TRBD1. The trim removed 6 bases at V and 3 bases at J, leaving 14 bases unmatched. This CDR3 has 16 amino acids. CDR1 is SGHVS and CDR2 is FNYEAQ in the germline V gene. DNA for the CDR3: TGTGCCAGCAGTTCAGGGGCCGGGACAGCAAGCTACGAGCAGTACTTC. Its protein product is CASSSGAGTASYEQYF.

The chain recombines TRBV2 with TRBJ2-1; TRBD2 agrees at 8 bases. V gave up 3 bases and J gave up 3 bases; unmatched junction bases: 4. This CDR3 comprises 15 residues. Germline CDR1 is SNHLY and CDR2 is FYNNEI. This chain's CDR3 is CASSEPAGVYNEQFF. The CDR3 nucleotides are TGTGCCAGCAGTGAGCCAGCGGGAGTCTACAATGAGCAGTTCTTC. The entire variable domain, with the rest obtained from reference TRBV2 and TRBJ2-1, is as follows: EPEVTQTPSHQVTQMGQEVILRCVPISNHLYFYWYRQILGQKVEFLVSFYNNEISEKSEIFDDQFSVERPDGSNFTLKIRSTKLEDSAMYFCASSEPAGVYNEQFFGPGTRLTVL.

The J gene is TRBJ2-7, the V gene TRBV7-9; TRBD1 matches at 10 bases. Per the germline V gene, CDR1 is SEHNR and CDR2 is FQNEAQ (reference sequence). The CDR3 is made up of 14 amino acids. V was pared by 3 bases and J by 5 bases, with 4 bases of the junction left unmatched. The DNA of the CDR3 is TGTGCCAGCAGCTTTGGGGGACAGGGGAACGAGCAGTACTTC. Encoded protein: CASSFGGQGNEQYF. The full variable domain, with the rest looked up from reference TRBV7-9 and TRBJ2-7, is DTGVSQNPRHKITKRGQNVTFRCDPISEHNRLYWYRQTLGQGPEFLTYFQNEAQLEKSRLLSDRFSAERPKGSFSTLEIQRTEQGDSAMYLCASSFGGQGNEQYFGPGTRLTVT.

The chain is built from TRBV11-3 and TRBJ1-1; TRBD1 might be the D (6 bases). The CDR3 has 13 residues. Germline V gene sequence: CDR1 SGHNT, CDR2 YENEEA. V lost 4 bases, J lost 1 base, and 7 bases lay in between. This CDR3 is CASSSGQNTEAFF. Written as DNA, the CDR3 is TGTGCCAGCAGCTCGGGACAGAACACTGAAGCTTTCTTT.

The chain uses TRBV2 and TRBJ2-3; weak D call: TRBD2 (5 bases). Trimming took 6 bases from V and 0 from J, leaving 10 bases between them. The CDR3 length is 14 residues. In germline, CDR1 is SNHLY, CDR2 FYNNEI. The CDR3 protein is CASRRGSSTDTQYF. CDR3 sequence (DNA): TGTGCCAGCAGGCGCGGGTCTAGCACAGATACGCAGTATTTT.

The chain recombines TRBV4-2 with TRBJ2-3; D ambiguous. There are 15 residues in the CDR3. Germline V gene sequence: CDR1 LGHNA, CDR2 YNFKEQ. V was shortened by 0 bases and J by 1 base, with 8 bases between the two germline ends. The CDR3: CASSQDLRGTDTQYF. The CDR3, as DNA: TGTGCCAGCAGCCAAGATCTTCGAGGCACAGATACGCAGTATTTT.

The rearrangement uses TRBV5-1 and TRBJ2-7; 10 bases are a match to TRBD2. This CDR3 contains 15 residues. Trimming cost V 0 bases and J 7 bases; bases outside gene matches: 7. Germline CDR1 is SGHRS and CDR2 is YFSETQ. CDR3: CASSLEPAGGPEQYF. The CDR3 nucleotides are TGCGCCAGCAGCTTGGAACCAGCGGGGGGGCCTGAGCAGTACTTC.

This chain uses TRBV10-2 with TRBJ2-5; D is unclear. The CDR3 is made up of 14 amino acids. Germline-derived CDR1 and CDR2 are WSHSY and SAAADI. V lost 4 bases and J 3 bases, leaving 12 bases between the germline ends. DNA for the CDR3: TGCGCCAGCAGTGCCGGTCGAGCGAAAGAGACCCAGTACTTC. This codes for CASSAGRAKETQYF.

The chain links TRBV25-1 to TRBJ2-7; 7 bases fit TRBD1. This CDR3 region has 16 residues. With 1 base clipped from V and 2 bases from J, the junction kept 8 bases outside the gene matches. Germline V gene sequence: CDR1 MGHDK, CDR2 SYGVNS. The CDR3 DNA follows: TGTGCCAGCAGTGAATTGAACTTAGACAGGGCCTACGAGCAGTACTTC. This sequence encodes CASSELNLDRAYEQYF.

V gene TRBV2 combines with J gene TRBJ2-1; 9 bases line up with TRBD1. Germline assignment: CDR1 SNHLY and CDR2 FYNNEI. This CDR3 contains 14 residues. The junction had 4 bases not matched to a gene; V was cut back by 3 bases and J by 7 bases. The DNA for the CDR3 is TGTGCCAGCAGTGACTACAGGGGGCGGAATGAGCAGTTCTTC. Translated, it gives CASSDYRGRNEQFF. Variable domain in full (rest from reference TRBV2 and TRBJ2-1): EPEVTQTPSHQVTQMGQEVILRCVPISNHLYFYWYRQILGQKVEFLVSFYNNEISEKSEIFDDQFSVERPDGSNFTLKIRSTKLEDSAMYFCASSDYRGRNEQFFGPGTRLTVL.

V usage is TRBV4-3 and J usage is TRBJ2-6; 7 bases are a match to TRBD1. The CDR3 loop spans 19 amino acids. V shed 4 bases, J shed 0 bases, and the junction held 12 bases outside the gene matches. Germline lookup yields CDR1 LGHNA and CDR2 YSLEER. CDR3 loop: CASSRLGQNPSSGANVLTF. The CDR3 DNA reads TGCGCCAGCAGCCGATTGGGACAGAACCCGAGCTCTGGGGCCAACGTCCTGACTTTC.

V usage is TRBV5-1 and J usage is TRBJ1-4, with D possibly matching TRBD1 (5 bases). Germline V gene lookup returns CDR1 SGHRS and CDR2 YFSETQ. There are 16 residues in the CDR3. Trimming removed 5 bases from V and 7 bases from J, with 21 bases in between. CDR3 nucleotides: TGCGCCAGCAGTCCAACCCCGGGGGGAAGCGGTGAAAAACTGTTTTTT. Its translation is CASSPTPGGSGEKLFF. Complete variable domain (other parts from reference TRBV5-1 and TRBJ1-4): KAGVTQTPRYLIKTRGQQVTLSCSPISGHRSVSWYQQTPGQGLQFLFEYFSETQRNKGNFPGRFSGRQFSNSRSEMNVSTLELGDSALYLCASSPTPGGSGEKLFFGSGTQLSVL.

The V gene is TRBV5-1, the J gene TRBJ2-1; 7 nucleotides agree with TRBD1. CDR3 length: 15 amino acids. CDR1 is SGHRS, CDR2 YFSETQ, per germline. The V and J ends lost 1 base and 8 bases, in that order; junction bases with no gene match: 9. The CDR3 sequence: CASSLQIGQVDEQFF. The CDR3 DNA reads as TGCGCCAGCAGCTTGCAGATAGGACAGGTCGATGAGCAGTTCTTC.

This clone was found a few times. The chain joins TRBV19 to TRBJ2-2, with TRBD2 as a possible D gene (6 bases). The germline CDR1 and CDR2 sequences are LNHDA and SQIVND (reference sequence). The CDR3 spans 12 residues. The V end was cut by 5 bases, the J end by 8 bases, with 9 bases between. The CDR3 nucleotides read TGTGCCAGTAGTCCTCTAGCGGGGGAGCTGTTTTTT. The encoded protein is CASSPLAGELFF.

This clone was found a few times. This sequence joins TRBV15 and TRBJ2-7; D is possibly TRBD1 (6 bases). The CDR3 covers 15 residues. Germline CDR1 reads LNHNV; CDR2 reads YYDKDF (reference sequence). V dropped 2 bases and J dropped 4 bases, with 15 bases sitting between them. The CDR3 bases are TGTGCCACCAGCAGAAGGGCAGGGGCGAATTACGAGCAGTACTTC. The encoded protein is CATSRRAGANYEQYF.

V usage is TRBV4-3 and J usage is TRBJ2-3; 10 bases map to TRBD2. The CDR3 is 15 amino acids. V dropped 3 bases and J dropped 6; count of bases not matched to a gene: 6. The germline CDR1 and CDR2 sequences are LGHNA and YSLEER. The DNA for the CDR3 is TGCGCCAGCAGCCAGCTAGCGGGAGAGGGGGATACGCAGTATTTT. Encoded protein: CASSQLAGEGDTQYF.

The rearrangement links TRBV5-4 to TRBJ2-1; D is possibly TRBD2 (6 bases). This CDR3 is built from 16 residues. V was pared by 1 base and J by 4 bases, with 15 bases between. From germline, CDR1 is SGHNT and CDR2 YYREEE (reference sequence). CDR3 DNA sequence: TGTGCCAGCAGCTTGTGGGGCGGGGCCGCGTACAATGAGCAGTTCTTC. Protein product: CASSLWGGAAYNEQFF.